The 32 T cell receptor beta chains listed next were all sequenced from one sample in a study of patients and donors after allogeneic stem cell transplantation. One entry per CDR3 protein results from TCRdb running MiXCR on the RT-PCR reads. The sample records over 350,000 distinct CDR3 sequences, more than 15% being singletons. The source material was blood, either unsorted or a sorted T cell fraction (not recorded which). The receptors were gathered from a human donor who was either an allogeneic HSCT recipient or a stem cell or donor lymphocyte infusion donor (not recorded which). It is not recorded whose cells these are; they may come from a transplant donor.

The chain joins TRBV29-1 to TRBJ2-7; D not certain. CDR1 and CDR2 (germline): SQVTM, ANQGSEA. The CDR3 sequence is 12 residues long. Trimming pared 2 bases from V and 1 base from J, leaving 6 bases between. The CDR3 DNA sequence: TGCAGCGTTGAACACGGTTCCTACGAGCAGTACTTC. Translated: CSVEHGSYEQYF.

The chain is built from TRBV12-3 or TRBV12-4 and TRBJ1-3; D is ambiguous. V was pared by 2 bases and J by 4 bases, with 9 bases between. The CDR3 is 14 amino acids. Here the CDR3 DNA reads TGTGCCAGCAGTTTAAGGGCAGGAGGAAACACCATATATTTT. This sequence encodes CASSLRAGGNTIYF.

This chain uses TRBV5-1 with TRBJ1-2, with unresolved D. Germline loops: CDR1 SGHRS, CDR2 YFSETQ. This CDR3 has 13 residues. Trimming left V 4 bases short and J 4 bases short, with 11 bases between. The CDR3 loop is CASSPKVTYGYTF. The CDR3 bases are TGCGCCAGCAGCCCGAAGGTCACCTATGGCTACACCTTC.

This clonotype has a handful of counts. The chain carries TRBV5-1 and TRBJ2-7; TRBD1 or TRBD2 may be the D gene (5 bases each). The CDR3 is made up of 14 amino acids. V lost 0 bases, J lost 5 bases, and 12 bases lay in between. Germline CDR1 and CDR2: SGHRS and YFSETQ. The CDR3 DNA sequence: TGCGCCAGCAGCTTGGACCCGGGGCTGGACGAGCAGTACTTC. Protein: CASSLDPGLDEQYF.

V gene TRBV20-1 combines with J gene TRBJ2-5; the D is unclear. The germline V gene encodes CDR1 DFQATT and CDR2 SNEGSKA (reference sequence). The CDR3 covers 14 residues. V was shortened by 0 bases and J by 2 bases, with 10 bases between the two germline ends. CDR3 sequence reads: CSARDLRLQETQYF. In DNA form, the CDR3 reads TGCAGTGCTAGAGATCTACGACTTCAAGAGACCCAGTACTTC.

A few counts support this clonotype. V usage is TRBV19 and J usage is TRBJ2-1, with 13 bases matching TRBD2. This CDR3 is built from 15 residues. Per germline, CDR1 LNHDA and CDR2 SQIVND (reference sequence). Trimming took 7 bases from V and 4 from J; bases not matched to a gene: 4. The CDR3 nucleotides are TGTGCCAGTACTTGGACTAGCGGGAGTTACAATGAGCAGTTCTTC. This codes for CASTWTSGSYNEQFF.

This CDR3 reads CASTQTDTEAFF. DNA for the CDR3: TGTGCCAGCACCCAGACAGACACTGAAGCTTTCTTT. This chain uses TRBV3-1 with TRBJ1-1; D is perhaps TRBD1 (5 bases). CDR1 is LGHDT, CDR2 YNNKEL, per germline (reference sequence). Trimming took 7 bases from V and 3 from J, leaving 9 bases between them. The CDR3 length is 12 residues.

As for this clonotype: A much larger clonotype is one base distant, so this may be a read error. J is TRBJ2-1 and V is TRBV5-4; D is possibly TRBD1 (5 bases). CDR1 and CDR2 from the germline V gene are SGHNT and YYREEE (reference sequence). This CDR3 is built from 13 residues. V lost 4 bases and J 3 bases, leaving 8 bases between the germline ends. The CDR3 region is CASSPQDYNEQFF. The CDR3 nucleotides read TGTGCCAGCAGCCCACAGGACTACAATGAGCAGTTCTTC.

This clonotype occurred once. This chain joins TRBV20-1 and TRBJ2-1; tentatively, D is TRBD2 (5 bases). The V and J ends lost 3 bases and 9 bases respectively, with 18 bases between them. This CDR3 is built from 14 residues. Looked up from germline, CDR1 is DFQATT and CDR2 is SNEGSKA (reference sequence). The CDR3 DNA is TGCAGTGCTAGTAATCACTCCGTTCGGGGTGAGCAGTTCTTC. It specifies CSASNHSVRGEQFF.

This clonotype was counted a few times. This chain uses TRBV29-1 with TRBJ1-2; tentative D call: TRBD1 (6 bases). The germline CDR1 and CDR2 sequences are SQVTM and ANQGSEA. The CDR3 length is 12 residues. V was clipped by 6 bases and J by 6 bases, with 14 bases between them. Written as DNA, the CDR3 is TGCAGCGTCGACGGGGGGGGCGATGGCTACACCTTC. This sequence encodes CSVDGGGDGYTF.

This clonotype was seen a handful of times. The V call is TRBV3-1, the J call TRBJ2-2; 10 bases are a match to TRBD2. J lost 7 bases, V lost 5 bases, and 10 bases had no gene match. The CDR3 has 16 residues. Germline CDR1 LGHDT, CDR2 YNNKEL (reference sequence). CDR3 in amino acids: CASSKAGGPGVGELFF. The CDR3 DNA follows: TGTGCCAGCAGCAAAGCGGGAGGGCCGGGGGTCGGGGAGCTGTTTTTT.

In this sample, this clonotype turned up a few times. The gene calls are TRBV20-1 and TRBJ2-1; D might be TRBD1 or TRBD2, each matching 5 bases. CDR1 and CDR2 from the germline V gene are DFQATT and SNEGSKA (reference sequence). V was cut by 4 bases and J by 8 bases, with 9 bases left in between. This CDR3 is 11 amino acids long. CDR3 loop: CSAMGVDEQFF. The CDR3 coding sequence is TGCAGTGCTATGGGGGTCGATGAGCAGTTCTTC.

This clonotype appeared a few times. V is TRBV11-3 and J is TRBJ1-3; D might be TRBD1 (5 bases). V was cut by 5 bases and J by 4 bases, with 18 bases left in between. The germline CDR1 and CDR2 sequences are SGHNT and YENEEA. The CDR3 sequence is 16 residues long. In DNA form, the CDR3 reads TGTGCCAGCAGCCCCAGGGCCTCGAGTGCGGGAAACACCATATATTTT. It codes for CASSPRASSAGNTIYF.

In its sample, this clonotype was seen a few times. The rearrangement links TRBV28 to TRBJ2-3; TRBD2 aligns across 8 bases. There are 16 residues in the CDR3. Germline V gene sequence: CDR1 MDHEN, CDR2 SYDVKM. Germline trimming cut 2 bases from V and 2 bases from J; bases unmatched to any gene: 6. CDR3 DNA sequence: TGTGCCAGCAGTTTAGAAGCGGGGGCCTTCACAGATACGCAGTATTTT. Its protein is CASSLEAGAFTDTQYF. Drawing the rest from reference TRBV28 and TRBJ2-3, the complete variable domain is DVKVTQSSRYLVKRTGEKVFLECVQDMDHENMFWYRQDPGLGLRLIYFSYDVKMKEKGDIPEGYSVSREKKERFSLILESASTNQTSMYLCASSLEAGAFTDTQYFGPGTRLTVL.

This clonotype was counted a few times. The chain carries TRBV20-1 and TRBJ1-1, with D unclear. The V end was cut by 3 bases, the J end by 6 bases, with 11 bases between. Germline CDR1 DFQATT, CDR2 SNEGSKA (reference sequence). The CDR3 contains 12 residues. CDR3 nucleotide sequence: TGCAGTGCTAGGTACTACACCGCTGAAGCTTTCTTT. This gives the protein CSARYYTAEAFF.

The genes are TRBV28 and TRBJ1-1, with D unresolved. Germline V CDR1 and CDR2: MDHEN, SYDVKM. V shed 1 base and J shed 1 base, with 10 bases lying between them. The CDR3 runs 15 residues. The CDR3 is CASSLYGVGNTEAFF. CDR3 nucleotide sequence: TGTGCCAGCAGTTTATATGGGGTCGGGAACACTGAAGCTTTCTTT.

As to this clonotype: Germline and junction disagree at one end, which may indicate a read error. The chain combines TRBV6-1 with TRBJ2-2, with D unclear. This CDR3 has 13 residues. From germline, CDR1 is MNHNS and CDR2 SASEGT. As DNA, the CDR3 is TGTGCCAGCAGTGAAGGGAACAGCGGGGAGCTGTTTTTT. This gives the protein CASSEGNSGELFF.

This clonotype was counted a few times. The chain uses TRBV28 and TRBJ2-3; 8 nucleotides align to TRBD1. J was trimmed by 4 bases and V by 6 bases; bases with no gene match: 15. The CDR3 spans 17 residues. Germline CDR1 and CDR2: MDHEN and SYDVKM. The CDR3 DNA reads TGTGCCAGCAGCTCCCGGGACAGGCGCACCGGGGCAGATACGCAGTATTTT. Translating gives CASSSRDRRTGADTQYF.

This sequence joins TRBV18 and TRBJ1-5, with D unclear. Germline CDR1 and CDR2: KGHSH and LQKENI. V dropped 2 bases and J dropped 0 bases, with 11 bases sitting between them. The CDR3 extends over 16 amino acids. The CDR3 loop reads CASSPGGPISNQPQHF. CDR3 nucleotides: TGTGCCAGCTCACCAGGAGGACCGATTAGCAATCAGCCCCAGCATTTT.

V gene TRBV20-1 combines with J gene TRBJ1-1, with 8 bases identical to TRBD1. The CDR3 extends over 11 amino acids. Germline-derived CDR1 and CDR2 are DFQATT and SNEGSKA (reference sequence). The CDR3 DNA is TGCAGAGGACAGGGCGGCACTGAAGCTTTCTTT. This codes for CRGQGGTEAFF.

The chain combines TRBV15 with TRBJ2-5, with TRBD2 matching over 7 bases. Germline CDR1 reads LNHNV; CDR2 reads YYDKDF (reference sequence). After removal of 0 bases from V and 4 bases from J, the junction contained 5 bases not matched to a gene. This CDR3 comprises 15 residues. As DNA, the CDR3 is TGTGCCACCAGCAGAGATCTGGGCGGGGGAGAGACCCAGTACTTC. It translates to CATSRDLGGGETQYF.

In this sample, this clonotype turned up a few times. The chain carries TRBV4-1 and TRBJ2-5; no firm D call. The V gene lost 5 bases and the J gene lost 5 bases, with 15 bases spanning the gap. There are 14 residues in the CDR3. The germline V gene has CDR1 MGHRA and CDR2 YSYEKL. CDR3 in DNA: TGCGCCAGCAGCTCACTACCAGAAAAGGAGACCCAGTACTTC. Its protein product is CASSSLPEKETQYF.

This clonotype came up a few times. J is TRBJ2-7 and V is TRBV12-3 or TRBV12-4, with 14 bases aligning to TRBD2. The ends lost 5 bases at V and 4 bases at J; junction bases unmatched: 4. The CDR3 has 15 amino acids. The CDR3 sequence is CASSPGLAGEYEQYF. CDR3 nucleotide sequence: TGTGCCAGCAGTCCGGGACTAGCGGGGGAATACGAGCAGTACTTC.

This clonotype was picked up many times. The chain uses TRBV12-3 or TRBV12-4 and TRBJ1-3, with 7 bases aligning to TRBD1. CDR3 length: 15 residues. J was trimmed by 1 base and V by 5 bases; bases with no gene match: 5. Here the CDR3 reads CASSASGGSGNTIYF. CDR3 bases: TGTGCCAGCAGTGCCTCAGGGGGTTCTGGAAACACCATATATTTT.

This rearrangement joins TRBV7-8 to TRBJ2-2, with D possibly TRBD1 on 5 matching bases. Trimming removed 1 base from V and 5 bases from J, with 17 bases in between. From germline, CDR1 is SGHVS and CDR2 FQNEAQ. The CDR3 is made up of 17 amino acids. The CDR3: CASSLVWYRSQTGELFF. As DNA, the CDR3 is TGTGCCAGCAGCTTAGTGTGGTACAGGTCCCAAACCGGGGAGCTGTTTTTT.

In regard to this clonotype: One junction end disagrees with the germline gene, perhaps due to a read error. The chain uses TRBV20-1 and TRBJ2-2, with 11 bases matching TRBD2. Per the germline V gene, CDR1 is DFQATT and CDR2 is SNEGSKA (reference sequence). The CDR3 has 15 residues. The CDR3 nucleotides are TGCAGTGCGAGAGGGACTAGCGGACTCACCGGGGAGCTGTTTTTT. The encoded protein is CSARGTSGLTGELFF.

This clonotype was counted ten times or more. The chain combines TRBV7-9 with TRBJ1-5; 7 nucleotides align to TRBD1. After removal of 3 bases from V and 4 bases from J, the junction contained 6 bases not matched to a gene. Per the germline V gene, CDR1 is SEHNR and CDR2 is FQNEAQ (reference sequence). The CDR3 length is 15 residues. CDR3 residues: CASSFDRAGNQPQHF. The CDR3 DNA is TGTGCCAGCAGCTTCGACAGGGCTGGGAATCAGCCCCAGCATTTT.

V and J are TRBV7-3 and TRBJ2-7; either TRBD1 or TRBD2 may supply D (5 bases each). V lost 5 bases and J lost 2, with 13 bases in between. This CDR3 comprises 14 residues. CDR1 is SGHTA and CDR2 is FQGTGA in the germline V gene. The CDR3 region is CASSPGPGPYEQYF. The DNA of the CDR3 is TGTGCCAGCAGCCCGGGACCGGGGCCCTACGAGCAGTACTTC.

This rearrangement joins TRBV4-1 to TRBJ2-5, with D hard to call. Germline CDR1 reads MGHRA; CDR2 reads YSYEKL. Trimming took 2 bases from V and 4 from J, leaving 8 bases between them. The CDR3 consists of 13 residues. This CDR3 is CASSQPSAETQYF. The CDR3, as DNA: TGCGCCAGCAGCCAACCTTCTGCAGAGACCCAGTACTTC.

This clonotype was observed a handful of times. This chain uses TRBV6-5 with TRBJ2-1; D may correspond to TRBD1 or TRBD2 (5 bases each). The germline V gene has CDR1 MNHEY and CDR2 SVGAGI. V was trimmed by 4 bases and J by 4 bases, leaving 8 bases between them. This CDR3 is built from 13 residues. CDR3 coding DNA: TGTGCCAGCAGTTTAGGGGAGTACAATGAGCAGTTCTTC. Its translation is CASSLGEYNEQFF.

This clonotype was counted between two and nine times. The chain couples TRBV5-1 to TRBJ1-6; unclear D gene. Trimming removed 0 bases from V and 9 bases from J, with 13 bases in between. Germline V gene data show CDR1 as SGHRS and CDR2 as YFSETQ. CDR3 size: 15 residues. In DNA, the CDR3 is TGCGCCAGCAGCTTGGAAGGACTACTGGGTTCACCCCTCCACTTT. Translated, it gives CASSLEGLLGSPLHF.

The chain joins TRBV2 to TRBJ2-1; TRBD2 matches 9 bases. With V trimmed by 4 bases and J by 7 bases, 23 bases remained unmatched. Germline V CDR1 and CDR2: SNHLY, FYNNEI. The CDR3 sequence is 20 residues long. The CDR3 DNA reads TGTGCCAGCAGTGGCCTCCGACCTGGAATAGCGGGAGCCAGCTATAATGAGCAGTTCTTC. As protein: CASSGLRPGIAGASYNEQFF.